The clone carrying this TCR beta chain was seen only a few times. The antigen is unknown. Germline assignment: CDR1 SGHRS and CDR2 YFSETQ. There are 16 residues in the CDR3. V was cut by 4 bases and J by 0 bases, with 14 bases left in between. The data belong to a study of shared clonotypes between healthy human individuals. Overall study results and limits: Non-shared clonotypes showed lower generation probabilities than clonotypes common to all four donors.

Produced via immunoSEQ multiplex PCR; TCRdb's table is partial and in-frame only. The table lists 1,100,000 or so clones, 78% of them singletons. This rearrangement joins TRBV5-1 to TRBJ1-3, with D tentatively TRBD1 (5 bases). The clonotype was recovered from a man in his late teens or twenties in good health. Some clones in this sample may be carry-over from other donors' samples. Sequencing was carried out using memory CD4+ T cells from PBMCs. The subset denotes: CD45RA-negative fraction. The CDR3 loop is CASSVGRLSSGNTIYF. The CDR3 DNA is TGCGCCAGCAGCGTGGGACGGCTTAGCTCTGGAAACACCATATATTTT.